Below, 17 T cell receptor beta chains from the same sample are listed, as sequenced in a study of blood T cell repertoires in COVID-19. Here immunoSEQ multiplex PCR was the method, and the copy in TCRdb shows in-frame clones only, minus some. Found here are a few hundred thousand clones, about nine tenths of them singletons; the top ten hold roughly 10%. The sequencing sample was made of peripheral blood. Receptor source: a woman in her 30s with COVID-19, enrolled during active disease.

With regard to this clone: Sequence at one end of the junction differs from germline and may be a read error. CDR3 in amino acids: CASSTGQGVSDTQYF. For the CDR3, the DNA is TGTGCTAGCAGTACGGGACAGGGTGTATCAGATACGCAGTATTTT. The rearrangement joins TRBV7-7 to TRBJ2-3; 9 bases match TRBD1. Germline CDR1 is SSHAT and CDR2 is FNYEAQ (reference sequence). The CDR3 totals 15 residues.

The CDR3 DNA is TGTGCCAGCAGCTTATCCCGGGACTTGTACCATGAGCAGTTCTTC. Translated, it gives CASSLSRDLYHEQFF. V and J are TRBV7-2 and TRBJ2-1, with a possible D match to TRBD2 (6 bases). V was clipped by 2 bases and J by 8 bases, with 16 bases between them. Germline V gene sequence: CDR1 SGHTA, CDR2 FQGNSA. The CDR3 is made up of 15 amino acids.

The chain uses TRBV4-3 and TRBJ2-1, with D perhaps matching TRBD2 (6 bases). Looked up from germline, CDR1 is LGHNA and CDR2 is YSLEER. Trimming stripped 0 bases from V and 5 bases from J, with 8 bases between. This CDR3 spans 14 amino acids. This chain's CDR3 is CASSQEWRDNEQFF. For the CDR3, the DNA is TGCGCCAGCAGCCAAGAATGGAGGGACAATGAGCAGTTCTTC.

As regards this clone: Other DNA sequences in the sample encode the same CDR3. The V and J genes are TRBV11-2 and TRBJ2-1; no clear D. The V gene lost 5 bases and the J gene lost 3 bases, with 8 bases spanning the gap. The CDR3 has 13 amino acids. Germline CDR1 SGHAT, CDR2 FQNNGV. The CDR3 DNA is TGTGCCAGCAGCCCTTCGAGCTACAATGAGCAGTTCTTC. Protein: CASSPSSYNEQFF.

The chain joins TRBV7-9 to TRBJ2-3; the D gene is possibly TRBD2 (6 bases). The CDR3 totals 15 residues. Trimming left V 5 bases short and J 1 base short, with 13 bases between. Germline V CDR1 and CDR2: SEHNR, FQNEAQ (reference sequence). CDR3 loop: CASSTDGTRTDTQYF. The CDR3 DNA reads TGTGCCAGCAGCACGGACGGGACTCGCACAGATACGCAGTATTTT.

As to this clone: Other DNA sequences from this sample encode an identical CDR3 as well. The chain recombines TRBV2 with TRBJ2-1; 8 bases are a match to TRBD2. The V and J ends lost 4 bases and 4 bases, in that order; junction bases with no gene match: 6. Germline CDR1 and CDR2: SNHLY and FYNNEI. This CDR3 region has 15 residues. The CDR3 nucleotides are TGTGCCAGCAGTGTACGAGGCGGGGGGTACAATGAGCAGTTCTTC. Translated: CASSVRGGGYNEQFF.

The DNA for the CDR3 is TGTGCCAGCAGTTACTCGCCTAATACCCTAGGAGGAGCTTTCTTT. Its translation is CASSYSPNTLGGAFF. The rearrangement joins TRBV6-2 or TRBV6-3 to TRBJ1-1, with D uncertain. Germline V gene sequence: CDR1 MNHEY, CDR2 SVGEGT. CDR3 size: 15 residues. The ends were cut back, 0 bases at V and 10 bases at J, with 18 bases in the middle.

The V gene is TRBV5-1, the J gene TRBJ2-2; D is possibly TRBD2 (5 bases). CDR1 is SGHRS, CDR2 YFSETQ, per germline. The CDR3 is made up of 15 amino acids. Trimming shortened V by 4 bases and J by 1 base, and 11 bases separated the two germline ends. In nucleotides, the CDR3 is TGCGCCAGCAGCCCCGACGCGGGGAACACCGGGGAGCTGTTTTTT. It is translated as CASSPDAGNTGELFF.

The rearrangement links TRBV11-1 to TRBJ1-1; unclear D gene. V lost 5 bases to trimming and J lost 4 bases, with 8 bases between them. The CDR3 length is 12 residues. In germline, CDR1 is SGHAT, CDR2 FQDESV (reference sequence). The CDR3 DNA follows: TGTGCCAGCAGCAGCCACGGCACTGAAGCTTTCTTT. Its translation is CASSSHGTEAFF.

The rearrangement links TRBV28 to TRBJ2-5, with 8 bases lining up with TRBD1. Germline trimming cut 2 bases from V and 7 bases from J; bases unmatched to any gene: 3. Germline CDR1 is MDHEN and CDR2 is SYDVKM. The CDR3 contains 13 residues. This CDR3 reads CASSLQGAVTQYF. The CDR3 DNA is TGTGCCAGCAGTTTACAGGGGGCGGTGACCCAGTACTTC.

As to this clone: The same CDR3 also results from other DNA sequences found in this sample. The chain has TRBV28 and TRBJ1-1, with a weak D call TRBD1 (6 bases). Trimming took 5 bases from V and 0 from J, leaving 7 bases between them. The CDR3 has 13 residues. Germline CDR1 is MDHEN and CDR2 is SYDVKM. The CDR3 spells CASSQGLNTEAFF. The CDR3 DNA reads as TGTGCCAGCAGTCAGGGGTTGAACACTGAAGCTTTCTTT.

The rearrangement links TRBV27 to TRBJ1-6; 10 bases map to TRBD1. This CDR3 spans 17 amino acids. The V gene's germline CDR1 is MNHEY and CDR2 SMNVEV (reference sequence). The J segment lost 1 base and the V segment lost 7 bases, leaving 7 bases of the junction unmatched. The CDR3 DNA is TGTGCCAGCAAGGACGGGGACAGGGGATCCTATAATTCACCCCTCCACTTT. This encodes CASKDGDRGSYNSPLHF.

The chain uses TRBV7-6 and TRBJ2-7, with D hard to call. This CDR3 comprises 12 residues. Trimming removed 6 bases at V and 5 bases at J, with 11 bases between. The germline V gene encodes CDR1 SGHVS and CDR2 FNYEAQ. The CDR3 nucleotides read TGTGCCAGCAGTCCCCGGTCTAACGAGCAGTACTTC. Encoded protein: CASSPRSNEQYF. The variable domain in full, completed from reference TRBV7-6 and TRBJ2-7, reads GAGVSQSPRYKVTKRGQDVALRCDPISGHVSLYWYRQALGQGPEFLTYFNYEAQQDKSGLPNDRFSAERPEGSISTLTIQRTEQRDSAMYRCASSPRSNEQYFGPGTRLTVT.

The chain recombines TRBV7-2 with TRBJ2-7; 11 bases fit TRBD2. The germline CDR1 and CDR2 sequences are SGHTA and FQGNSA. This CDR3 contains 17 residues. Trimming at V came to 5 bases and at J to 1 base, leaving 10 bases not matched to a gene. In nucleotides, the CDR3 is TGTGCCAGCAGCAAGACTAGCGGGACGACACTTTCCTACGAGCAGTACTTC. Translating it yields CASSKTSGTTLSYEQYF.

The chain employs TRBV30 and TRBJ1-2, with 7 bases aligning to TRBD1. The CDR3 runs to 13 residues. The germline V gene encodes CDR1 GTSNPN and CDR2 SVGIG (reference sequence). Trimming cost V 3 bases and J 5 bases; bases outside gene matches: 6. CDR3 amino acids: CAWSKQGIYGYTF. The CDR3 DNA is TGTGCCTGGAGCAAACAGGGGATTTATGGCTACACCTTC.

A few counts support this clone. The chain uses TRBV25-1 and TRBJ1-3; 9 nucleotides line up with TRBD1. This CDR3 has 15 residues. V was pared by 6 bases and J by 4 bases, with 7 bases of the junction left unmatched. Germline loops: CDR1 MGHDK, CDR2 SYGVNS. CDR3 sequence: CASSGDRDAGNTIYF. The CDR3 DNA follows: TGTGCCAGCAGCGGGGACAGGGATGCAGGAAACACCATATATTTT.

The CDR3 loop reads CASSLGENGRYGNEQFF. The CDR3 nucleotides are TGCGCCAGCAGCTTGGGAGAAAACGGGAGGTATGGGAATGAGCAGTTCTTC. V and J are TRBV5-1 and TRBJ2-1; 7 nucleotides agree with TRBD2. V shed 0 bases, J shed 7 bases, and the junction held 13 bases outside the gene matches. CDR3 length equals 17 residues. Germline CDR1 SGHRS, CDR2 YFSETQ.